This TCR beta chain was captured by sequencing in a study of T cells in tuberculosis. Whole-study context: CD1B tetramers identified T cells specific for mycobacterial lipid GMM.

This table comes from immunoSEQ multiplex PCR, and its TCRdb copy is limited to in-frame clones, with some not included. This sample has several thousand clones, with over 90% found just once. The CDR3 totals 15 residues. Germline lookup yields CDR1 SGDLS and CDR2 YYNGEE. Trimming removed 1 base at V and 7 bases at J, with 14 bases between. The receptor was isolated from an adult with tuberculosis. Sequenced material: PBMCs. The gene calls are TRBV9 and TRBJ1-4, with D hard to call. The CDR3 protein is CASSVNPQRGEKLFF. The CDR3 DNA follows: TGTGCCAGCAGCGTAAACCCCCAGAGAGGTGAAAAACTGTTTTTT.